The 10 T cell receptor beta chains reported below all come from one sample, sequenced in a study of OX40 agonist ivuxolimab in advanced cancers. Sequenced by immunoSEQ multiplex PCR; TCRdb stores in-frame clones only, minus some. The sample shows approximately 84,000 clones, 80% to 90% of them seen only once. This specimen consisted of CD4+ or CD8+ T cells sorted from blood, obtained in a trial of the OX40 agonist ivuxolimab. All receptors come from an adult with an advanced solid tumor such as melanoma, head and neck, liver or kidney cancer.

V gene TRBV4-2 combines with J gene TRBJ1-1; D unclear. This CDR3 spans 17 amino acids. Germline-derived CDR1 and CDR2 are LGHNA and YNFKEQ. Trimming removed 1 base from V and 7 bases from J, with 22 bases in between. CDR3: CASSQGLTRASTLEAFF. The CDR3 bases are TGTGCCAGCAGCCAAGGACTCACGAGGGCGAGCACACTTGAAGCTTTCTTT.

The chain couples TRBV9 to TRBJ2-5, with D perhaps matching TRBD1 or TRBD2 (5 bases each). Between the trimmed V and J ends, which lost 3 bases and 5 bases, there was a span of 20 bases. CDR1 SGDLS and CDR2 YYNGEE come from the germline V gene. The length of the CDR3 is 16 residues. The CDR3 protein is CASSAPPPGLGETQYF. Written as DNA, the CDR3 is TGTGCCAGCAGCGCACCCCCGCCGGGGCTGGGGGAGACCCAGTACTTC.

The chain has TRBV4-3 and TRBJ2-2, with 10 bases fitting TRBD1. V dropped 0 bases and J dropped 6; count of bases not matched to a gene: 7. From germline, CDR1 is LGHNA and CDR2 YSLEER. This CDR3 is 17 amino acids long. The CDR3 sequence is CASSQDRGTGVPGELFF. DNA of the CDR3: TGCGCCAGCAGCCAAGATCGAGGGACAGGGGTCCCCGGGGAGCTGTTTTTT.

V gene TRBV2 combines with J gene TRBJ2-2, with D perhaps assigned TRBD1 or TRBD2 (5 bases each). The CDR3 is made up of 16 amino acids. V was trimmed by 0 bases and J by 0 bases, leaving 8 bases between them. The germline CDR1 and CDR2 sequences are SNHLY and FYNNEI. The CDR3 region has the DNA TGTGCCAGCAGTGAAGCAGGGACGACGAACACCGGGGAGCTGTTTTTT. Its translation is CASSEAGTTNTGELFF.

This clone was seen only once. The chain links TRBV5-4 to TRBJ1-1; 9 bases align to TRBD1. The trim removed 3 bases at V and 5 bases at J, leaving 5 bases unmatched. CDR1 is SGHNT, CDR2 YYREEE, per germline (reference sequence). This CDR3 has 14 residues. CDR3 in DNA: TGTGCCAGCAGCTCCCAGACAGGGGGGACTGAAGCTTTCTTT. Translating gives CASSSQTGGTEAFF.

The chain joins TRBV7-6 to TRBJ2-7, with D tentatively TRBD1 (6 bases). V dropped 4 bases and J dropped 5 bases, with 15 bases sitting between them. Germline V gene data show CDR1 as SGHVS and CDR2 as FNYEAQ. This CDR3 spans 14 amino acids. Written as DNA, the CDR3 is TGTGCCAGCAGCTCCCTTCAGGGGACCCACGAGCAGTACTTC. It translates to CASSSLQGTHEQYF.

This sequence joins TRBV6-5 and TRBJ1-6; no definite D call. The V end lost 2 bases, the J end lost 7 bases, and 3 bases lay between the germline ends. The CDR3 sequence is 12 residues long. Germline assignment: CDR1 MNHEY and CDR2 SVGAGI. The CDR3 is CASSYPNSPLHF. The CDR3 DNA follows: TGTGCCAGCAGTTACCCCAATTCACCCCTCCACTTT.

This rearrangement joins TRBV4-3 to TRBJ2-1, with unresolved D. The ends were cut back, 5 bases at V and 4 bases at J, with 12 bases in the middle. CDR1 and CDR2 (germline): LGHNA, YSLEER. The CDR3 has 14 residues. The CDR3, as DNA: TGCGCCAGCAGCTCCCCAGCCCTATACAATGAGCAGTTCTTC. This translates into CASSSPALYNEQFF.

The CDR3: CAIRGAEGNQPQHF. CDR3 nucleotides: TGTGCCATCAGGGGGGCTGAGGGCAATCAGCCCCAGCATTTT. This chain connects TRBV10-3 to TRBJ1-5, with a weak D call TRBD1 (6 bases). Trimming pared 6 bases from V and 2 bases from J, leaving 11 bases between. The V gene's germline CDR1 is ENHRY and CDR2 SYGVKD. The CDR3 extends over 14 amino acids.

In its sample, this clone was seen once. The chain uses TRBV19 and TRBJ1-2, with a possible D match to TRBD1 (5 bases). CDR3 length: 15 amino acids. Trimming shortened V by 3 bases and J by 3 bases, and 14 bases separated the two germline ends. The germline CDR1 and CDR2 sequences are LNHDA and SQIVND (reference sequence). The CDR3 loop reads CASSISQGRYYGYTF. The DNA for the CDR3 is TGTGCCAGTAGTATTTCCCAGGGTCGTTACTATGGCTACACCTTC.